Each of the 6 T cell receptor beta chains below was sequenced from the same sample in a study of CD8+ T cells in alopecia areata. Cell sorting was performed on pooled cutaneous lymph node cells with CD4, CD8alpha, NKG2D, NKG2ACE and other markers. Isolated RNA was reverse transcribed into cDNA used as the sequencing template. Generated by immunoSEQ multiplex PCR, the TCRdb table keeps only in-frame clones and is missing some. The sample lists about 270,000 clones, none appearing once, the ten largest making up roughly 1.2%. Material for sequencing was CD4+ T cells sorted from a lymph node. The receptors stem from a C3H/HeJ mouse with alopecia areata. Mice of this strain are of MHC haplotype H2-k.

This clone was seen a handful of times. The germline and genes are mouse ones. The read falls 4 residues short of the CDR3 end, and the missing part is taken from the germline J gene. The chain combines TRBV31 with TRBJ2-5, with D possibly TRBD1 on 6 matching bases. CDR3 length: 13 residues. The germline CDR1 and CDR2 sequences are GKSSPN and SITVG. CDR3: CAWSLPGEDTQYF. The sequenced CDR3 bases are TGTGCCTGGAGTCTACCAGGGGAAGAC.

In its sample, this clone was seen a few times. The gene symbols are mouse symbols. The CDR3 end lies 4 residues beyond the end of the read and is filled in from the germline J gene. The same CDR3 can be traced to other DNA sequences in this sample. V usage is TRBV13-2 and J usage is TRBJ2-7, with 8 bases aligning to TRBD2. Germline values: CDR1 NNHNN, CDR2 SYGAGS (reference sequence). V shed 2 bases, J shed 0 bases, and the junction held 1 base outside the gene matches. The CDR3 consists of 14 residues. The sequenced part of the CDR3 DNA is TGTGCCAGCGGTGACTGGGGGGTCTCCTAT. This gives the protein CASGDWGVSY. The whole CDR3 sequence is CASGDWGVSYEQYF.

On this clone itself: Gene names are mouse gene names. The observed sequence ends 3 residues before the CDR3 terminus, with the missing tail filled in from the germline J gene. Other nucleotide sequences in the sample specify the same CDR3. The chain recombines TRBV13-3 with TRBJ1-6, with TRBD1 as a possible D gene (6 bases). TRBJ1-6 is labeled an ORF, and its function is uncertain. The CDR3 is 15 residues long. Between the trimmed V and J ends, which lost 5 bases and 3 bases, there was a span of 12 bases. Looked up from germline, CDR1 is NNHDY and CDR2 is SYVADS. Incomplete CDR3 DNA: TGTGCCAGCAGCGCACCGGACAGCTATAATTCGCCC. Translated, it gives CASSAPDSYNSP. The complete CDR3 sequence is CASSAPDSYNSPLYF.

This clone was seen a few times. Mouse gene names apply. The read finishes 4 residues shy of the CDR3 end, and the germline J gene is used to complete it. The chain has TRBV13-1 and TRBJ2-1; the match to TRBD1 covers 7 bases. Germline V gives CDR1 NSHNY, CDR2 SYGAGN. J was trimmed by 2 bases and V by 4 bases; bases with no gene match: 3. This CDR3 has 14 residues. Here the CDR3 reads CASSWDSDYAEQFF. The DNA read from the CDR3 is TGTGCCAGCAGTTGGGACAGTGACTATGCT.

The table lists this clone with a few counts. Genes and germline are mouse. The CDR3 end lies 4 residues beyond the end of the read and is filled in from the germline J gene. This chain joins TRBV17 and TRBJ2-7, with no clear D. Trimming cost V 4 bases and J 0 bases, with 7 bases left between them. Germline CDR1 reads MNHDT; CDR2 reads YYDKIL. This CDR3 contains 13 residues. The CDR3 DNA, read in part, is TGTGCTAGCAGTAATGACAACTCCTAT. Protein sequence: CASSNDNSY. The whole CDR3 protein reads CASSNDNSYEQYF.

At least ten counts were recorded for this clone. The gene symbols are mouse symbols. The CDR3 end is not reached by the read, which stops 4 residues before it; the germline J gene fills it in. The V and J genes are TRBV19 and TRBJ2-3; 9 nucleotides match TRBD2. CDR1 is FNHDT, CDR2 SITEND, per germline (reference sequence). V shed 3 bases and J 1 base; nucleotides not matched to a gene: 0. The CDR3 has 14 residues. The CDR3 protein is CASSNWGGAETLYF. The covered CDR3 bases are TGTGCCAGCAGTAACTGGGGGGGTGCAGAA.